This TCR beta chain was documented in a study of monozygotic twins with cystic fibrosis. TCRdb's table, derived via immunoSEQ multiplex PCR, lists solely in-frame clones and lacks some. The table has about 9,600 clones, roughly nine tenths seen once. In its sample, this clone was seen once. CDR1 and CDR2 (germline): MNHNS, SASEGT. The CDR3 extends over 13 amino acids. V was pared by 10 bases and J by 1 base, with 13 bases between. Material: blood. The receptor comes from a boy aged 2 to 9 with cystic fibrosis. V and J are TRBV6-1 and TRBJ1-1; D unresolved. CDR3 sequence: CATQVGGNTEAFF. The CDR3 DNA reads as TGTGCCACCCAGGTCGGCGGGAACACTGAAGCTTTCTTT.